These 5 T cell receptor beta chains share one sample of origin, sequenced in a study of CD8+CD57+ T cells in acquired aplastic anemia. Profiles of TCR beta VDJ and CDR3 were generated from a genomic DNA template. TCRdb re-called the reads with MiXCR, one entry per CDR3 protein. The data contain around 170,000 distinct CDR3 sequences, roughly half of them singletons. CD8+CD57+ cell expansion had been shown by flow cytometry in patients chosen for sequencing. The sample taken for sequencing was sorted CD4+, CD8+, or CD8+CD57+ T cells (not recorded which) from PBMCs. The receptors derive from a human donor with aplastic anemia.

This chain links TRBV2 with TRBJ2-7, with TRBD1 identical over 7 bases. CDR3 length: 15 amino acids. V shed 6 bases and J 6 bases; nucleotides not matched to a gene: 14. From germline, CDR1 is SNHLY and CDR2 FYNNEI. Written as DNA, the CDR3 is TGTGCCAGCAGGGCACGACAGGGCCCCTCGAGCGAGCAGTACTTC. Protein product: CASRARQGPSSEQYF.

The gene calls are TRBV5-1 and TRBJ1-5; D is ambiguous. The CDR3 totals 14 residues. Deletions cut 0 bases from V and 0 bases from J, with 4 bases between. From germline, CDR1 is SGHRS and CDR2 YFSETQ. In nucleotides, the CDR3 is TGCGCCAGCAGCTTGGGGATTAGCAATCAGCCCCAGCATTTT. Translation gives CASSLGISNQPQHF.

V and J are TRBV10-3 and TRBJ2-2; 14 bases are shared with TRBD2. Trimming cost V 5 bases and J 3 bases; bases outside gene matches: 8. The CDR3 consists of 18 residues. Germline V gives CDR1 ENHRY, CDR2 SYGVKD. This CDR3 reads CAISSGGLAGVDTGELFF. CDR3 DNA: TGTGCCATCAGTAGTGGGGGACTAGCGGGAGTGGACACCGGGGAGCTGTTTTTT.

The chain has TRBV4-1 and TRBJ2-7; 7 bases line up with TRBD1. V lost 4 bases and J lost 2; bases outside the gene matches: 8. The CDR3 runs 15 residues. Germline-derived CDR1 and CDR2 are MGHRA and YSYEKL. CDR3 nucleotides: TGCGCCAGCAGCCCCACGACAGGGACGGCCTACGAGCAGTACTTC. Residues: CASSPTTGTAYEQYF.

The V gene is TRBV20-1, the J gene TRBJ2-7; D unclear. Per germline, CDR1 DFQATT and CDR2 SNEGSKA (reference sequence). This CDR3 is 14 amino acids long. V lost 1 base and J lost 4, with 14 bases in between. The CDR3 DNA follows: TGCAGTGCTAGAGCTCCGTCATCGTGGTACGAGCAGTACTTC. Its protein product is CSARAPSSWYEQYF.